A single count supports the clone carrying this T cell receptor beta chain. The CD4+ fraction was divided into a CD45RA+ naive subset and a CD45RA-negative memory subset. The data originate from a study of shared clonotypes between healthy human individuals. A deep-level run was used for the assay. Per the study methods: ImmunoSEQ only sent back junction sequences with no quality scores, so filtering was done differently. The data were produced by immunoSEQ multiplex PCR, yet TCRdb's version contains in-frame clones alone and is incomplete. Clone size and the V and J calls come from that table; the DNA yielded D and trimming. There are about 1.1 million clones in the sample; around three quarters occur only once, and 0.5% to 0.65% lies in the top ten. Germline CDR1 is SGHAT and CDR2 is FQNNGV. Trimming at V came to 8 bases and at J to 2 bases, leaving 15 bases not matched to a gene. This CDR3 region has 16 residues.

The chain joins TRBV11-2 to TRBJ2-7, with 7 bases fitting TRBD1. Sequencing input: memory CD4+ T cells from PBMCs. Subset in this sample: CD45RA-negative fraction. The TCR was taken from a man between 18 and 29 years old in good health. Some clones in this sample may be carry-over from other donors' samples. The CDR3: CASALNVGRGTYEQYF. CDR3 nucleotide sequence: TGTGCCAGCGCCCTGAACGTCGGCAGGGGGACCTACGAGCAGTACTTC.